This T cell receptor (beta chain) is drawn from a study of shared T cell receptors in the human thymus. The repertoire was sequenced with immunoSEQ multiplex PCR; TCRdb's copy has only in-frame clones and lacks some. This table has roughly 660,000 clones, 85% to 90% appearing once. The CDR3 covers 14 residues. Germline CDR1 and CDR2: SGHNT and YYREEE (reference sequence). V lost 2 bases, J lost 2 bases, and 11 bases lay in between. The same data also went into a second study, on human thymus T cells. That paper notes: Use of V and J genes seemed skewed within the thymic and blood repertoires. Related research has reported that thymic repertoires overlap highly among unrelated individuals.

This chain uses TRBV5-4 with TRBJ2-7; D is uncertain. The sample consisted of thymocytes. This clonotype originated in a boy under two years old with a congenital heart defect. CDR3 amino acids: CASSLEAYPYEQYF. CDR3 bases: TGTGCCAGCAGCTTAGAAGCGTACCCCTACGAGCAGTACTTC.